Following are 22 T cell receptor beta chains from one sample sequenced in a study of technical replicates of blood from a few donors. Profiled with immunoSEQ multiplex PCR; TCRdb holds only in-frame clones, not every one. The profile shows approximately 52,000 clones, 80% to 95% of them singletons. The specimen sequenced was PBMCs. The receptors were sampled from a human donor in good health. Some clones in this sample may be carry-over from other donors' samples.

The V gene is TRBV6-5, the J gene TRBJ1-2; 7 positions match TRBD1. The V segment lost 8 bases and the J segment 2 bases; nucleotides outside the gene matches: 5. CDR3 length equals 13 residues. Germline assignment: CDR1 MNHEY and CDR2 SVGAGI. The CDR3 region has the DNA TGTGCCAGCCACCGGGGACAGAACTATGGCTACACCTTC. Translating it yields CASHRGQNYGYTF.

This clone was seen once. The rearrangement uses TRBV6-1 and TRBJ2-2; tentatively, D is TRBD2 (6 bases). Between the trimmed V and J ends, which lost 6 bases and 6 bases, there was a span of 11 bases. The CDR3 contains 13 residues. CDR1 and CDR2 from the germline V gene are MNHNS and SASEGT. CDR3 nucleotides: TGTGCCAGCAGCGGACTAACCGCCGGGGAGCTGTTTTTT. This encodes CASSGLTAGELFF.

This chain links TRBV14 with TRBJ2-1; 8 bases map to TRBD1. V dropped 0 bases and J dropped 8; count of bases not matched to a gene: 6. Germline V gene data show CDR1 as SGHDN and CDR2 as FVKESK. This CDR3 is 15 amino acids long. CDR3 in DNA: TGTGCCAGCAGCCAAGAAACAGGGGGACGGGATGAGCAGTTCTTC. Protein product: CASSQETGGRDEQFF.

In nucleotides, the CDR3 is TGCAGTGCTGGGGACAGGCCCCAGCATTTT. Translating gives CSAGDRPQHF. The chain joins TRBV20-1 to TRBJ1-5; 7 bases match TRBD1. The CDR3 spans 10 residues. V was clipped by 5 bases and J by 9 bases; unmatched bases: 1. Germline V lookup: CDR1 DFQATT, CDR2 SNEGSKA (reference sequence).

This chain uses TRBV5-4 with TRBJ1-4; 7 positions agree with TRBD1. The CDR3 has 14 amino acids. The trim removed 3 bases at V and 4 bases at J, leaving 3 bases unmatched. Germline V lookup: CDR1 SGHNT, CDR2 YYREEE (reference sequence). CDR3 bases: TGTGCCAGCAGCTCGGGACAGAGTAATGAAAAACTGTTTTTT. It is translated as CASSSGQSNEKLFF.

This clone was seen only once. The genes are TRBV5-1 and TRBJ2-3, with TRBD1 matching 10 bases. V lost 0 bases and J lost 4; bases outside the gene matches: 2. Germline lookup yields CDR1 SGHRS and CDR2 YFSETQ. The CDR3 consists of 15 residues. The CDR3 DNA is TGCGCCAGCAGCTTGGAAGGACAGGGGGCAGATACGCAGTATTTT. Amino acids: CASSLEGQGADTQYF.

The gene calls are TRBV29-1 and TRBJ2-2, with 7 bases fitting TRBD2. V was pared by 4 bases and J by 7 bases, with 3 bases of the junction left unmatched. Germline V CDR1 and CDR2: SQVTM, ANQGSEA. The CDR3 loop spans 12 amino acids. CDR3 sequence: CSVGGGVGELFF. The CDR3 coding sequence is TGCAGCGTTGGGGGAGGGGTCGGGGAGCTGTTTTTT.

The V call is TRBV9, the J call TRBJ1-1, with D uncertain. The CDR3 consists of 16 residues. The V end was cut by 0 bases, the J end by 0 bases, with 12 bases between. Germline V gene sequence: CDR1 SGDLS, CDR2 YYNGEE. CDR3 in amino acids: CASSVGLGSMNTEAFF. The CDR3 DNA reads TGTGCCAGCAGCGTAGGTTTAGGGAGTATGAACACTGAAGCTTTCTTT.

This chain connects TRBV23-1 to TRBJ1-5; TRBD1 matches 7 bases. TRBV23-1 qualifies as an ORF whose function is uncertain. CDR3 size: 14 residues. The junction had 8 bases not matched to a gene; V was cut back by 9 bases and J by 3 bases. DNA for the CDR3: TGCGCCAGACGAGACAGGGCTATCAATCAGCCCCAGCATTTT. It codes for CARRDRAINQPQHF.

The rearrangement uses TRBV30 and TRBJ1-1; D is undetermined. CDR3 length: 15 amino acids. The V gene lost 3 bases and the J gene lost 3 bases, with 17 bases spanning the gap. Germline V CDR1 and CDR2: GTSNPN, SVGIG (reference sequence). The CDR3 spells CAWRGKGMRDTEAFF. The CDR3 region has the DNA TGTGCCTGGAGGGGAAAAGGTATGAGGGACACTGAAGCTTTCTTT.

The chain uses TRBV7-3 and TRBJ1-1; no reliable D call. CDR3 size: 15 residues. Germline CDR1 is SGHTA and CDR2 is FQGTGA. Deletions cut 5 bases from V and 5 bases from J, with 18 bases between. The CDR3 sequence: CASSASGSRATEAFF. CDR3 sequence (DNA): TGTGCCAGCAGCGCCTCGGGATCAAGGGCTACTGAAGCTTTCTTT. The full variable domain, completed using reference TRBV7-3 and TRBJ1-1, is GAGVSQTPSNKVTEKGKYVELRCDPISGHTALYWYRQSLGQGPEFLIYFQGTGAADDSGLPNDRFFAVRPEGSVSTLKIQRTERGDSAVYLCASSASGSRATEAFFGQGTRLTVV.

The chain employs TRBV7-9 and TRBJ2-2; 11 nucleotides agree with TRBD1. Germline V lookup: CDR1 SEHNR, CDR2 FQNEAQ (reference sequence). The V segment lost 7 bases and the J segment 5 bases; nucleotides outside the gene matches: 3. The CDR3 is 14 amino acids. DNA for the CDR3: TGTGCCAGCAAGGGGACAGGGGGGACCGGGGAGCTGTTTTTT. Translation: CASKGTGGTGELFF.

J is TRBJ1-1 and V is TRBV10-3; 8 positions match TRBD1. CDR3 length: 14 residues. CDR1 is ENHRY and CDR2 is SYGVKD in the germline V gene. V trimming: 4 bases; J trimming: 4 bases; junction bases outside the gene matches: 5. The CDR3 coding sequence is TGTGCCATCAGTGTAGCAGGGGGCTTCACTGAAGCTTTCTTT. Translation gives CAISVAGGFTEAFF.

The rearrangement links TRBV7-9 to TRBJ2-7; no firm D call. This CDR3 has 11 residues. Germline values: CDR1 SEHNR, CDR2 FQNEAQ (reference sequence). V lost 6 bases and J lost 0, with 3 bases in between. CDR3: CASSNSYEQYF. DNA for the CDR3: TGTGCCAGCAGTAACTCCTACGAGCAGTACTTC. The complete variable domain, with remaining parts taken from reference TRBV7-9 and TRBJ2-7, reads DTGVSQNPRHKITKRGQNVTFRCDPISEHNRLYWYRQTLGQGPEFLTYFQNEAQLEKSRLLSDRFSAERPKGSFSTLEIQRTEQGDSAMYLCASSNSYEQYFGPGTRLTVT.

In DNA, the CDR3 is TGTGCCAGCAGCCGGAGAGGGGAGGGGACAGATACGCAGTATTTT. This codes for CASSRRGEGTDTQYF. The chain carries TRBV7-2 and TRBJ2-3; 7 nucleotides agree with TRBD2. The CDR3 has 15 residues. The germline V gene encodes CDR1 SGHTA and CDR2 FQGNSA. V dropped 5 bases and J dropped 3; count of bases not matched to a gene: 8.

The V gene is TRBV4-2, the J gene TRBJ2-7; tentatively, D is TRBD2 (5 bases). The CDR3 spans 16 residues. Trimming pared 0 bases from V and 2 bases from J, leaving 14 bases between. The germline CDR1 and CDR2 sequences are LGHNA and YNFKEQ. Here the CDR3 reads CASSQDPRGITYEQYF. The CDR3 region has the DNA TGTGCCAGCAGCCAAGATCCTCGGGGAATTACCTACGAGCAGTACTTC.

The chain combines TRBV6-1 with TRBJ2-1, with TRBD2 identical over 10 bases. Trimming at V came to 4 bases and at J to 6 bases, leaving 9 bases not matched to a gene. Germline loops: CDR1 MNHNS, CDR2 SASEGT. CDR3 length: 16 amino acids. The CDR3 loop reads CASSGSIAGGSNEQFF. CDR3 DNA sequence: TGTGCCAGCAGTGGAAGTATAGCGGGAGGCTCCAATGAGCAGTTCTTC.

The CDR3 here is CASSQPGQGAGYGYTF. The CDR3 bases are TGTGCCAGTAGTCAACCGGGACAGGGGGCAGGCTATGGCTACACCTTC. The chain recombines TRBV19 with TRBJ1-2; 12 bases are shared with TRBD1. The CDR3 spans 16 residues. V lost 5 bases and J lost 4; bases outside the gene matches: 8. CDR1 LNHDA and CDR2 SQIVND come from the germline V gene (reference sequence).

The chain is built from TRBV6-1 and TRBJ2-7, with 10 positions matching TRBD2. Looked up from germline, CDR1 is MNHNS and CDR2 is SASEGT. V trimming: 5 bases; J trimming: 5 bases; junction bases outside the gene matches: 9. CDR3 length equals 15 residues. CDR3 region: CASSPKTSGYDEQYF. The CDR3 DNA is TGTGCCAGCAGTCCTAAGACTAGCGGGTATGACGAGCAGTACTTC.

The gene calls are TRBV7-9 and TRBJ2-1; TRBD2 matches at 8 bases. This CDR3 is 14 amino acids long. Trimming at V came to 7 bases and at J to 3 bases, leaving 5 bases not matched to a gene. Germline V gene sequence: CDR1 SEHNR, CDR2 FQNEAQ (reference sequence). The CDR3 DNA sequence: TGTGCCAGCACCCGACTAGCGCACTACAATGAGCAGTTCTTC. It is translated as CASTRLAHYNEQFF.

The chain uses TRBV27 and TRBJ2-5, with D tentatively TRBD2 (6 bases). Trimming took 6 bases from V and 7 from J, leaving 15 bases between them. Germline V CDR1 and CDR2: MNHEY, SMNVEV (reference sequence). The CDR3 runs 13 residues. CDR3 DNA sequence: TGTGCCAGCAGGATCGGGACCGGGGGGACCCAGTACTTC. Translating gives CASRIGTGGTQYF.

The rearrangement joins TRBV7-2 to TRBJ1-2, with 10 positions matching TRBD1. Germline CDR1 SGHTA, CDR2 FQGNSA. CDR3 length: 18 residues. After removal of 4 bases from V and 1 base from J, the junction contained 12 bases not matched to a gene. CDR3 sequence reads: CASSSGGTGATRNYGYTF. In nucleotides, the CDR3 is TGTGCCAGCAGCTCAGGGGGGACAGGGGCCACCCGTAACTATGGCTACACCTTC.